A selection of T cell receptor beta chains follows, all from one sample in a study of OX40 agonist ivuxolimab in advanced cancers. Data came from immunoSEQ multiplex PCR; TCRdb stores just in-frame clones and leaves some out. This table has some 25,000 clones, just under 75% appearing once. The sequenced sample was CD4+ or CD8+ T cells sorted from blood, obtained in a trial of the OX40 agonist ivuxolimab. The receptors here all came from an adult with an advanced solid tumor such as melanoma, head and neck, liver or kidney cancer. The CDR3 runs from the conserved cysteine through the conserved F or W. The D gene is left open where the match is weak. Where a row states a size, it is once, few, many or the class of an expanded clone; other rows omit it.

abundance	j_gene	d_gene	v_gene	CDR3aa	CDR3nt
NA	TRBJ1-4	NA	TRBV7-8	CASSLGRGARGKLFF	TGTGCCAGCAGCTTAGGTCGGGGGGCGAGAGGGAAACTGTTTTTT
NA	TRBJ2-7	NA	TRBV4-2	CASSQGGAPGYEQYF	TGTGCCAGCAGCCAAGGCGGGGCCCCAGGCTACGAGCAGTACTTC
NA	TRBJ2-7	NA	TRBV13	CASSLGGSYEQYF	TGTGCCAGCAGCTTGGGGGGTTCCTACGAGCAGTACTTC
NA	TRBJ2-5	NA	TRBV7-6	CASSSARLGVETQYF	TGTGCCAGCAGCTCCGCTCGATTGGGGGTAGAGACCCAGTACTTC
NA	TRBJ2-7	NA	TRBV15	CATLVDEQYF	TGTGCCACCTTGGTGGACGAGCAGTACTTC
few	TRBJ2-7	NA	TRBV5-6	CASSLAYEQYF	TGTGCCAGCAGCTTGGCCTACGAGCAGTACTTC
few	TRBJ2-5	NA	TRBV7-9	CASSDPGETQYF	TGTGCCAGCAGCGATCCCGGGGAGACCCAGTACTTC
once	TRBJ2-5	TRBD2	TRBV4-2	CASSQGGGRETQYF	TGTGCCAGCAGCCAAGGCGGGGGTCGGGAGACCCAGTACTTC
once	TRBJ2-3	TRBD1	TRBV28	CASSWGQGAIGTDTQYF	TGTGCCAGCAGTTGGGGACAGGGGGCAATCGGCACAGATACGCAGTATTTT
NA	TRBJ2-7	TRBD1	TRBV6-9	CASTWTGHYEQYF	TGTGCCAGCACTTGGACAGGCCACTACGAGCAGTACTTC